The 17 T cell receptor beta chains given below trace back to one sample, sequenced in a study of T cell responses to AZD1222 COVID-19 vaccine. Produced via immunoSEQ multiplex PCR; TCRdb's table is partial and in-frame only. The sample contains fewer than 110,000 clones, roughly 86% of which appear only once. This specimen was peripheral blood, taken on day 0 of AZD1222 vaccination. The receptor set was obtained from an adult in good health.

The rearrangement joins TRBV7-3 to TRBJ1-5, with unresolved D. Germline values: CDR1 SGHTA, CDR2 FQGTGA. V was pared by 5 bases and J by 4 bases, with 9 bases between. The CDR3 runs 13 residues. The CDR3 DNA is TGTGCCAGCAGCCTCCAACCTAATCAGCCCCAGCATTTT. It encodes CASSLQPNQPQHF.

The gene calls are TRBV19 and TRBJ1-4; 10 bases are shared with TRBD1. CDR3 size: 15 residues. Germline V gene sequence: CDR1 LNHDA, CDR2 SQIVND (reference sequence). V lost 4 bases to trimming and J lost 8 bases; unmatched junction nucleotides: 7. The CDR3 nucleotides read TGTGCCAGTAGTAACAAAGGACAGGGGGAGGAAAAACTGTTTTTT. As protein: CASSNKGQGEEKLFF.

V gene TRBV7-8 combines with J gene TRBJ2-5; D gene ambiguous. V lost 5 bases, J lost 2 bases, and 12 bases lay in between. Germline V CDR1 and CDR2: SGHVS, FQNEAQ. This CDR3 is built from 14 residues. The CDR3 loop is CASSLTTLQETQYF. CDR3 nucleotide sequence: TGTGCCAGCAGCCTGACGACCCTTCAAGAGACCCAGTACTTC.

V and J are TRBV5-8 and TRBJ2-7, with D perhaps given as TRBD1 or TRBD2 (6 bases each). The CDR3 totals 20 residues. Germline V lookup: CDR1 SGHTS, CDR2 YDEGEE. V was clipped by 1 base and J by 6 bases, with 32 bases between them. In DNA, the CDR3 is TGTGCCAGCAGCTTGAGTGCTACCAGGAGGGGGACCAGGGTTTCACGCGAGCAGTACTTC. Translation: CASSLSATRRGTRVSREQYF. The whole variable domain, filled in from reference TRBV5-8 and TRBJ2-7, reads EAGVTQSPTHLIKTRGQQATLRCSPISGHTSVYWYQQALGLGLQFLLWYDEGEERNRGNFPPRFSGRQFPNYSSELNVNALELEDSALYLCASSLSATRRGTRVSREQYFGPGTRLTVT.

This chain uses TRBV6-2 or TRBV6-3 with TRBJ1-6; tentatively, D is TRBD1 (6 bases). V was shortened by 0 bases and J by 5 bases, with 26 bases between the two germline ends. The CDR3 runs to 21 residues. Per the germline V gene, CDR1 is MNHEY and CDR2 is SVGEGT. CDR3 nucleotides: TGTGCCAGCAGTTACTCGGCAGGCGAACCGGGGGCGACCCTTCATAATTCACCCCTCCACTTT. Amino acid sequence: CASSYSAGEPGATLHNSPLHF.

This chain joins TRBV2 and TRBJ1-5, with TRBD1 matching 8 bases. This CDR3 has 15 residues. Trimming took 5 bases from V and 4 from J; bases not matched to a gene: 7. Germline values: CDR1 SNHLY, CDR2 FYNNEI. CDR3 bases: TGTGCCAGCAGTAAGACAGGGGCACGAAATCAGCCCCAGCATTTT. Amino acid sequence: CASSKTGARNQPQHF.

J is TRBJ2-2 and V is TRBV5-1, with D possibly TRBD1 on 5 matching bases. The CDR3 length is 15 residues. V lost 0 bases, J lost 4 bases, and 10 bases lay in between. Per the germline V gene, CDR1 is SGHRS and CDR2 is YFSETQ. The CDR3 nucleotides are TGCGCCAGCAGCTTGGCAGGGCAGGGCACCGGGGAGCTGTTTTTT. As protein: CASSLAGQGTGELFF.

The genes are TRBV14 and TRBJ2-2, with D unclear. Trimming shortened V by 4 bases and J by 7 bases, and 10 bases separated the two germline ends. The CDR3 spans 13 residues. Germline V lookup: CDR1 SGHDN, CDR2 FVKESK. CDR3 sequence (DNA): TGTGCCAGCAGCCGGACGTCGGGCGGGGAGCTGTTTTTT. It is translated as CASSRTSGGELFF.

CDR3 DNA sequence: TGTGCCAGCAGTTTATCAAGAGGCCGAGATACGCAGTATTTT. Translated: CASSLSRGRDTQYF. V is TRBV28 and J is TRBJ2-3; D is ambiguous. The V end was cut by 1 base, the J end by 5 bases, with 10 bases between. CDR1 and CDR2 from the germline V gene are MDHEN and SYDVKM. This CDR3 contains 14 residues.

This clone was seen more than once but under ten times. The gene calls are TRBV19 and TRBJ1-5, with TRBD1 matching 8 bases. Trimming cost V 0 bases and J 7 bases; bases outside gene matches: 8. CDR3 size: 16 residues. Germline CDR1 reads LNHDA; CDR2 reads SQIVND (reference sequence). In nucleotides, the CDR3 is TGTGCCAGTAGTATAGAGGGCAGGGGGCCGGGACAGCCCCAGCATTTT. It specifies CASSIEGRGPGQPQHF.

This clone is a singleton in its sample. The V and J genes are TRBV7-5 and TRBJ2-7. TRBV7-5 represents a pseudogene. The CDR3 extends over 15 amino acids. Here the CDR3 reads CVRSLAGEVAYEQYF. CDR3 DNA: TGTGTCAGAAGCTTAGCGGGGGAAGTCGCCTACGAGCAGTACTTC.

The V gene is TRBV7-2, the J gene TRBJ1-1, with D possibly being TRBD1 (6 bases). This CDR3 comprises 14 residues. Between the trimmed V and J ends, which lost 7 bases and 2 bases, there was a span of 14 bases. Germline assignment: CDR1 SGHTA and CDR2 FQGNSA. The CDR3 here is CASTPDRTNTEAFF. CDR3 in DNA: TGTGCCAGCACCCCCGACAGGACAAACACTGAAGCTTTCTTT.

The chain is built from TRBV21-1 and TRBJ2-4; the DNA was not compared with TRBD1, the D call given in the table. TRBV21-1 is listed as a pseudogene. CDR3 length equals 14 residues. The CDR3 spells CASSLSQGWDIQYF. CDR3 bases: TGTGCCAGCAGCCTCAGTCAGGGGTGGGACATTCAGTACTTC.

This chain uses TRBV10-3 with TRBJ1-1; the D gene is possibly TRBD1 (6 bases). CDR1 and CDR2 from the germline V gene are ENHRY and SYGVKD. The CDR3 runs 14 residues. Trimming removed 7 bases from V and 3 bases from J, with 15 bases in between. The CDR3 coding sequence is TGTGCCATCAACCAGGGAGAGGGGGACACTGAAGCTTTCTTT. Its protein is CAINQGEGDTEAFF.

The CDR3 nucleotides are TGCGCCAGCAGCTTCACTAGCGGGAGGGGAAATGAGCAGTTCTTC. It specifies CASSFTSGRGNEQFF. The chain carries TRBV5-1 and TRBJ2-1; 13 bases line up with TRBD2. The CDR3 length is 15 residues. Germline CDR1 and CDR2: SGHRS and YFSETQ. V lost 2 bases to trimming and J lost 7 bases; unmatched junction nucleotides: 3.

This chain links TRBV11-1 with TRBJ2-3; D is possibly TRBD2 (6 bases). CDR1 is SGHAT and CDR2 is FQDESV in the germline V gene (reference sequence). Trimming pared 4 bases from V and 3 bases from J, leaving 11 bases between. CDR3 length equals 14 residues. This CDR3 is CASSWDSRTDTQYF. The CDR3 DNA reads TGTGCCAGCAGCTGGGACTCGCGAACAGATACGCAGTATTTT.

This clone ranks as medium-sized. V gene TRBV3-1 (or the pseudogene TRBV3-2) combines with J gene TRBJ2-2, with 7 bases lining up with TRBD2. This CDR3 contains 21 residues. V was clipped by 4 bases and J by 7 bases; unmatched bases: 27. The V gene's germline CDR1 is LGHDT and CDR2 YNNKEL (reference sequence). As DNA, the CDR3 is TGTGCCAGCAGCCCCAGAACGGCGTCTTGGGAGGAGCGGGATGGAGGCGGGGAGCTGTTTTTT. It encodes CASSPRTASWEERDGGGELFF.